Below, 3 T cell receptor beta chains from the same sample are listed, as sequenced in a study of blood T cell repertoires in COVID-19. Profiled with immunoSEQ multiplex PCR; TCRdb holds only in-frame clones, not every one. The sample gives more than 350,000 clones, just under 90% of which show up once; 10% is in the top ten. The sequencing input was PBMCs or T cells enriched from blood (not recorded which). These receptors all stem from a woman in her forties or fifties who had recovered from COVID-19.

This clone was picked up one time. The V call is TRBV10-3, the J call TRBJ2-2, with 7 nucleotides matching TRBD2. The CDR3 runs to 17 residues. Germline V lookup: CDR1 ENHRY, CDR2 SYGVKD. V lost 8 bases and J lost 0; bases outside the gene matches: 12. This CDR3 reads CAILQTASGPNTGELFF. DNA for the CDR3: TGTGCCATCCTTCAGACAGCTAGCGGTCCGAACACCGGGGAGCTGTTTTTT.

Only one count was recorded for this clone. This chain uses TRBV5-6 with TRBJ1-4, with D uncertain. V lost 5 bases and J 5 bases, leaving 16 bases between the germline ends. The CDR3 contains 15 residues. CDR1 SGHDT and CDR2 YYEEEE come from the germline V gene. The CDR3 sequence is CASRSGGTRNEKLFF. CDR3 nucleotides: TGTGCCAGCAGATCGGGTGGAACGAGGAATGAAAAACTGTTTTTT.

This clone appeared once. The rearrangement links TRBV29-1 to TRBJ2-3, with D hard to call. The CDR3 has 14 residues. Germline CDR1 is SQVTM and CDR2 is ANQGSEA. V gave up 1 base and J gave up 4 bases, with 12 bases separating them. CDR3 coding DNA: TGCAGCGTTGAAGGCCTAGTCAAAGCAGATACGCAGTATTTT. Protein: CSVEGLVKADTQYF.